Following are 9 T cell receptor beta chains from one sample sequenced in a study of T-cell memory formation after mild COVID-19. Using its own MiXCR run on the 5' RACE reads, TCRdb lists one record per CDR3 protein. The data contain about 560,000 distinct CDR3 sequences, about 20% of them singletons. The sequenced material came from PBMCs or a T cell subset sorted from them (not recorded which). Receptors originate from an adult woman who had mild COVID-19 (a few samples of this study predate the infection). Cell type and time point are not known.

In nucleotides, the CDR3 is TGTGCCAGCAGCCTCGACAGGGGGCCTGGGGAGCAGTACTTC. The encoded protein is CASSLDRGPGEQYF. V gene TRBV7-9 combines with J gene TRBJ2-7; 10 bases are shared with TRBD1. Germline CDR1 SEHNR, CDR2 FQNEAQ (reference sequence). This CDR3 is built from 14 residues. With V trimmed by 5 bases and J by 7 bases, 8 bases remained unmatched. Full variable domain (missing parts from reference TRBV7-9 and TRBJ2-7): DTGVSQNPRHKITKRGQNVTFRCDPISEHNRLYWYRQTLGQGPEFLTYFQNEAQLEKSRLLSDRFSAERPKGSFSTLEIQRTEQGDSAMYLCASSLDRGPGEQYFGPGTRLTVT.

This clonotype was picked up a small number of times. The chain recombines TRBV4-2 with TRBJ2-3; 8 positions match TRBD2. The CDR3 is made up of 15 amino acids. V lost 8 bases to trimming and J lost 1 base; unmatched junction nucleotides: 8. Germline loops: CDR1 LGHNA, CDR2 YNFKEQ. DNA of the CDR3: TGTGCCAGCGCCCGGGAGGGCGGGGGCACAGATACGCAGTATTTT. Protein product: CASAREGGGTDTQYF.

The CDR3 is CASSPRFGLHSYEQYF. CDR3 bases: TGTGCCAGCAGTCCCCGGTTTGGCTTACATAGCTACGAGCAGTACTTC. The chain joins TRBV28 to TRBJ2-7; D is unclear. Germline V gene lookup returns CDR1 MDHEN and CDR2 SYDVKM. This CDR3 has 16 amino acids. Deletions cut 5 bases from V and 3 bases from J, with 20 bases between.

This clonotype was seen a handful of times. This chain joins TRBV12-3 or TRBV12-4 and TRBJ1-2; 7 bases agree with TRBD1. Losses at the gene ends were 8 bases for V and 5 bases for J; bases not matched to a gene: 8. This CDR3 has 13 residues. The CDR3 region is CASRQGVRYGYTF. The CDR3 region has the DNA TGTGCCAGCCGCCAGGGGGTCCGGTATGGCTACACCTTC.

In this sample, this clonotype turned up a few times. This rearrangement joins TRBV28 to TRBJ1-1; D unresolved. This CDR3 comprises 18 residues. V was shortened by 3 bases and J by 0 bases, with 20 bases between the two germline ends. Germline V lookup: CDR1 MDHEN, CDR2 SYDVKM. CDR3 coding DNA: TGTGCCAGCAGTTTCGGGTTGCGTGGGAGCGCCATGAACACTGAAGCTTTCTTT. Amino acids: CASSFGLRGSAMNTEAFF.

The chain employs TRBV12-3 or TRBV12-4 and TRBJ2-2; 16 bases match TRBD2. The CDR3 loop spans 16 amino acids. J lost 7 bases, V lost 6 bases, and 5 bases had no gene match. For the CDR3, the DNA is TGTGCCAGCAGGGGACTAGCGGGGGGGCCCCACGGGGAGCTGTTTTTT. It encodes CASRGLAGGPHGELFF.

This clonotype has only a few counts. The chain uses TRBV9 and TRBJ1-5; a possible D gene is TRBD1 (6 bases). V was pared by 7 bases and J by 5 bases, with 16 bases between. Germline V gene lookup returns CDR1 SGDLS and CDR2 YYNGEE. The CDR3 is 14 residues long. The CDR3 loop is CASCPGDLDQPQHF. CDR3 coding DNA: TGTGCCAGCTGCCCAGGGGATCTGGATCAGCCCCAGCATTTT.

V gene TRBV20-1 combines with J gene TRBJ1-4, with 9 bases identical to TRBD1. CDR3 length equals 13 residues. V trimming: 7 bases; J trimming: 8 bases; junction bases outside the gene matches: 8. The V gene's germline CDR1 is DFQATT and CDR2 SNEGSKA (reference sequence). DNA for the CDR3: TGCAGTGTCCAACGACAGGGGGGCGAAAAACTGTTTTTT. This gives the protein CSVQRQGGEKLFF.

This rearrangement joins TRBV10-3 to TRBJ2-3; 8 bases match TRBD1. V lost 10 bases, J lost 6 bases, and 9 bases stayed unmatched. Per the germline V gene, CDR1 is ENHRY and CDR2 is SYGVKD. This CDR3 region has 13 residues. CDR3 in DNA: TGTGCCACCGAGACAGGGGTGGGCGATACGCAGTATTTT. It codes for CATETGVGDTQYF.